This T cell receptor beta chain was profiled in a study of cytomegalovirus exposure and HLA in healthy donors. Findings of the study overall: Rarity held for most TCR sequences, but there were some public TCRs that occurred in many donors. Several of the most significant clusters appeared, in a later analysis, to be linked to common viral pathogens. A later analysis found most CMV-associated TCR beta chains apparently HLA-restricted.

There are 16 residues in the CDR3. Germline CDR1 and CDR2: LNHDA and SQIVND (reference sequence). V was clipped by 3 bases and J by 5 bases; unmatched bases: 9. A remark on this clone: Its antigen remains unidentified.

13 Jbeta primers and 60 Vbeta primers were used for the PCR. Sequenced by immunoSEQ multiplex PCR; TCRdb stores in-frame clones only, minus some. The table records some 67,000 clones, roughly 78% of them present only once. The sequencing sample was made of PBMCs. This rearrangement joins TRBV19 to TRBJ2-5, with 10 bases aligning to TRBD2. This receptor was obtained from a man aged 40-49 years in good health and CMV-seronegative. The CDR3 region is CASSMSSGSGVETQYF. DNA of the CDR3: TGTGCCAGTAGTATGTCTAGCGGGAGTGGAGTGGAGACCCAGTACTTC.